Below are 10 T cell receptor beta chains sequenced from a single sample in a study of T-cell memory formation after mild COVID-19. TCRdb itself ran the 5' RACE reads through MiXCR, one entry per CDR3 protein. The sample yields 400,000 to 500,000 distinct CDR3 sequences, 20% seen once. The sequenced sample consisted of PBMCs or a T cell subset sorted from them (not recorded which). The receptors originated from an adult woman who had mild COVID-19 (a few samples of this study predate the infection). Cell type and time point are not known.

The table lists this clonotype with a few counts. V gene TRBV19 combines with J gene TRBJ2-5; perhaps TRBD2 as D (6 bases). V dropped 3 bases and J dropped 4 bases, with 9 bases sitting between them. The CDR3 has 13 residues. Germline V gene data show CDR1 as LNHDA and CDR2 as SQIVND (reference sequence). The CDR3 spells CASSMGGVETQYF. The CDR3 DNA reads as TGTGCCAGTAGTATGGGCGGGGTAGAGACCCAGTACTTC.

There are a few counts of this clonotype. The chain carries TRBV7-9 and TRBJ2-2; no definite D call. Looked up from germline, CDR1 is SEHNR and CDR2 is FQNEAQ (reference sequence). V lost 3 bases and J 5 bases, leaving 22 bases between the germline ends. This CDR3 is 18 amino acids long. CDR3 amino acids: CASSFGWAVTRSTGELFF. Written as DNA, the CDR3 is TGTGCCAGCAGCTTTGGATGGGCGGTTACCCGCTCGACCGGGGAGCTGTTTTTT.

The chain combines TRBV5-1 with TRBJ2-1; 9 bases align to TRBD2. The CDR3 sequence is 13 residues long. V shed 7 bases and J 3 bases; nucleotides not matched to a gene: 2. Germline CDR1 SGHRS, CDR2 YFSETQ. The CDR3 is CASGSGGYNEQFF. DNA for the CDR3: TGCGCCAGCGGTAGCGGGGGCTACAATGAGCAGTTCTTC.

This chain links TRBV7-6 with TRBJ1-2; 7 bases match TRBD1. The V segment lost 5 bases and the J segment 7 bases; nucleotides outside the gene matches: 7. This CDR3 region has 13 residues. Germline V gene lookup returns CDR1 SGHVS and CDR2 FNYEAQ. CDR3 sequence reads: CASSAQGTGGYTF. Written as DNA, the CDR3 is TGTGCCAGCAGCGCACAGGGGACTGGTGGCTACACCTTC.

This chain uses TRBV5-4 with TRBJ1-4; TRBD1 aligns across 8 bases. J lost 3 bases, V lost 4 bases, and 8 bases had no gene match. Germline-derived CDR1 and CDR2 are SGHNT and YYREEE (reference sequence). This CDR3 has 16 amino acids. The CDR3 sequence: CASSGLPGQANEKLFF. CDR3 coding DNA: TGTGCCAGCAGCGGACTGCCGGGACAGGCTAATGAAAAACTGTTTTTT.

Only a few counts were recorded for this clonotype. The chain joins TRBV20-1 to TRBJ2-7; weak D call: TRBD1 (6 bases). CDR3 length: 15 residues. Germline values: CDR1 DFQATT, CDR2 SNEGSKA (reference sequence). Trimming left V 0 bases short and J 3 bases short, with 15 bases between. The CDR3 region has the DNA TGCAGTGCTAGAGATTTTGGGCAGGGGATCTACGAGCAGTACTTC. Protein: CSARDFGQGIYEQYF.

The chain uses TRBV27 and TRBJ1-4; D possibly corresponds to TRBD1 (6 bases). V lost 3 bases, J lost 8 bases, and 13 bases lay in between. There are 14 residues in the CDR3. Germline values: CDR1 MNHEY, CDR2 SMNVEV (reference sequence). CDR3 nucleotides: TGTGCCAGCAGTTTGGTGGGCCAGGGGGAAAAACTGTTTTTT. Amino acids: CASSLVGQGEKLFF. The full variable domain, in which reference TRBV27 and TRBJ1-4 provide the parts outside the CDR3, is EAQVTQNPRYLITVTGKKLTVTCSQNMNHEYMSWYRQDPGLGLRQIYYSMNVEVTDKGDVPEGYKVSRKEKRNFPLILESPSPNQTSLYFCASSLVGQGEKLFFGSGTQLSVL.

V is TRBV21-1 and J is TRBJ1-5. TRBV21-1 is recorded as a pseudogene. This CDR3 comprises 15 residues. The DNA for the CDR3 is TGTGCCAGCATCTCCCGACCCCTCAGCAATCAGCCCCAGCATTTT. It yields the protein CASISRPLSNQPQHF.

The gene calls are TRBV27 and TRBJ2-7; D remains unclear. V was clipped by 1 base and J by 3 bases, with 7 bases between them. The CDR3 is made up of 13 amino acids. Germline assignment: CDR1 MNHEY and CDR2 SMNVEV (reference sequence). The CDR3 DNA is TGTGCCAGCAGTTTATTCGACGGCTACGAGCAGTACTTC. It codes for CASSLFDGYEQYF.

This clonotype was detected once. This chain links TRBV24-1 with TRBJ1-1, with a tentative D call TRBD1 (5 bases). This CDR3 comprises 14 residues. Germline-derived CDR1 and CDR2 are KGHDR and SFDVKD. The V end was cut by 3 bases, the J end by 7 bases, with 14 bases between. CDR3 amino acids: CATSDGLGGGEAFF. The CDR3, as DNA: TGTGCCACCAGTGATGGCCTGGGCGGGGGTGAAGCTTTCTTT.